A selection of T cell receptor beta chains follows, all from one sample in a study of OX40 agonist ivuxolimab in advanced cancers. Assay: immunoSEQ multiplex PCR; the TCRdb copy retains only in-frame clones and omits some. The sample carries 53,000 or so clones, approximately 80% recorded once. The starting material was CD4+ or CD8+ T cells sorted from blood, obtained in a trial of the OX40 agonist ivuxolimab. The origin of the receptors is an adult with an advanced solid tumor such as melanoma, head and neck, liver or kidney cancer. Both conserved end residues are part of each CDR3. A D gene is named only where the DNA matches it firmly. Clone size is stated in some rows and not others, as once, few, many or a class when expanded.

NA	TRBV18	NA	TRBJ2-2	TGTGCCAGCTCACCAAACCTGGCGGGCACCGGGGAGCTGTTTTTT	CASSPNLAGTGELFF
TRBD2	TRBV7-9	NA	TRBJ2-3	TGTGCCAGCAGCTTCGGGGGGATAACAGATACGCAGTATTTT	CASSFGGITDTQYF
NA	TRBV19	NA	TRBJ1-3	TGTGCCAGCCCCGGACCTGGCTCTGGAAACACCATATATTTT	CASPGPGSGNTIYF
TRBD1	TRBV6-5	NA	TRBJ2-7	TGTGCCAGCAGCCAAACAGGGGATGGCGAGCAGTACTTC	CASSQTGDGEQYF
TRBD1	TRBV7-6	NA	TRBJ1-4	TGTGCCAGCAGCAGGACAGGGGGCCTCGAAAAACTGTTTTTT	CASSRTGGLEKLFF
TRBD1	TRBV20-1	NA	TRBJ2-7	TGCAGTGGACAGGGGACCTACGAGCAGTACTTC	CSGQGTYEQYF
NA	TRBV19	NA	TRBJ1-1	TGTGCCAGTGACCCCCAAGGGGGGGACACTGAAGCTTTCTTT	CASDPQGGDTEAFF
NA	TRBV7-2	NA	TRBJ1-2	TGTGCCAGCAGCAATAGGGGTGGGGGAAACTATGGCTACACCTTC	CASSNRGGGNYGYTF
NA	TRBV18	NA	TRBJ2-1	TGTGCCAGCTCAAAGGGCGGCGATGAGCAGTTCTTC	CASSKGGDEQFF
NA	TRBV6-5	NA	TRBJ2-3	TGTGCCAGCAGTCAGGGACTTGGAGGAGATACGCAGTATTTT	CASSQGLGGDTQYF
TRBD1	TRBV7-9	NA	TRBJ1-6	TGTGCCAGCAGCCCATCCGGGACAGGGAATTCACTCCTCCACTTT	CASSPSGTGNSLLHF
NA	TRBV6-1	NA	TRBJ1-3	TGTGCCAGCAAAGCCTCTGGAAACACCATATATTTT	CASKASGNTIYF
TRBD2	TRBV5-1	NA	TRBJ2-7	TGCGCCAGCAGCTTGGTAGGTGAGACTAGCGGGAGAATCTACTTC	CASSLVGETSGRIYF
TRBD2	TRBV9	few	TRBJ2-3	TGTGCCAGCAGCCTAACTAGCGGGAGCGGATCGCAGTATTTT	CASSLTSGSGSQYF
TRBD2	TRBV25-1	NA	TRBJ2-5	TGTGCCAGCAGTGAGGCTAGCGGGAGGGACGAGACCCAGTACTTC	CASSEASGRDETQYF
NA	TRBV2	NA	TRBJ1-1	TGTGCCAGCAGTCCCTACACTGAAGCTTTCTTT	CASSPYTEAFF
TRBD1	TRBV15	once	TRBJ1-1	TGTGCCACCAGCCCCCTCTCCGGGACAGGGAACACTGAAGCTTTCTTT	CATSPLSGTGNTEAFF
NA	TRBV19	NA	TRBJ2-7	TGTGCCAGTAGCATCCGGGACGGATCTATTAAACGGCAGTACTTC	CASSIRDGSIKRQYF
NA	TRBV5-1	NA	TRBJ1-3	TGCGCCAGCAGGACCAGCCAGGACGGAAACACCATATATTTT	CASRTSQDGNTIYF
NA	TRBV13	NA	TRBJ1-2	TGTGCCAGCAGCCCCATGGCCGTCGGCTACACCTTC	CASSPMAVGYTF
TRBD2	TRBV10-3	NA	TRBJ2-2	TGTGCCATCAGTGGTTTTAGCGGGAGACTATCCGGGGAGCTGTTTTTT	CAISGFSGRLSGELFF
NA	TRBV7-2	few	TRBJ2-7	TGTGCCAGCAGCCTCACTGTGACAGGATCCTACGAGCAGTACTTC	CASSLTVTGSYEQYF